Below are 4 T cell receptor beta chains sequenced from a single sample in a study of shared clonotypes between healthy human individuals. TCRdb keeps only in-frame clones here, not all; method: immunoSEQ multiplex PCR. The repertoire holds more than 2 million clones, 90% to 96% seen once, with about 0.13% in the top ten. Sequencing used naive CD4+ T cells sorted from blood. Described subset: CD45RA+ positively selected. The receptors shown here come from a young man in good health.

This chain uses TRBV2 with TRBJ2-7; 11 nucleotides line up with TRBD1. The V and J ends lost 3 bases and 7 bases, in that order; junction bases with no gene match: 5. There are 14 residues in the CDR3. Germline lookup yields CDR1 SNHLY and CDR2 FYNNEI. The CDR3 nucleotides read TGTGCCAGCAGTGAGGACAGGGGGCTGCGGGAGCAGTACTTC. Its protein is CASSEDRGLREQYF. The whole variable domain, remainder taken from reference TRBV2 and TRBJ2-7, is EPEVTQTPSHQVTQMGQEVILRCVPISNHLYFYWYRQILGQKVEFLVSFYNNEISEKSEIFDDQFSVERPDGSNFTLKIRSTKLEDSAMYFCASSEDRGLREQYFGPGTRLTVT.

The V call is TRBV5-1, the J call TRBJ2-7, with a tentative D call TRBD2 (6 bases). The V end was cut by 1 base, the J end by 0 bases, with 11 bases between. Germline V gene data show CDR1 as SGHRS and CDR2 as YFSETQ. The CDR3 loop spans 15 amino acids. The CDR3 spells CASSLIPGLSYEQYF. CDR3 coding DNA: TGCGCCAGCAGCTTGATCCCGGGACTCTCCTACGAGCAGTACTTC.

The J gene is TRBJ1-1, the V gene TRBV2; D unresolved. Germline lookup yields CDR1 SNHLY and CDR2 FYNNEI. The CDR3 spans 12 residues. V shed 4 bases and J shed 13 bases, with 16 bases lying between them. The DNA for the CDR3 is TGTGCCAGCAGTGCCAGTTCTGCCCTACATTTCTTT. Translating gives CASSASSALHFF.

This clone was counted a single time. The chain couples TRBV21-1 to TRBJ2-7; TRBD2, the table's D call, lacks a check against the DNA. TRBV21-1 is listed as a pseudogene. The CDR3 contains 15 residues. The CDR3 sequence: CASSPASGPTYEQYF. In DNA, the CDR3 is TGTGCCAGCAGCCCTGCTAGCGGGCCTACCTACGAGCAGTACTTC.